This TCR beta chain was recovered during a study of intratumoral heterogeneity in liver cancer. On the study more broadly: With a median age of approximately 66 years, most patients were men.

V lost 1 base to trimming and J lost 4 bases, with 6 bases between them. Germline V gene data show CDR1 as LNHDA and CDR2 as SQIVND (reference sequence). The CDR3 is made up of 13 amino acids. Within the sample, this clone is medium-sized (0.01 to 0.1%). Assay used: immunoSEQ multiplex PCR; TCRdb lists only in-frame clones, some missing. Of 20,000 to 25,000 clones listed, 73% are singletons. Sampled areas showed no macroscopic evidence of necrosis or hemorrhage. The sample in question was tumor-adjacent normal tissue, obtained before any cancer treatment. The sequence was obtained from a woman in her 70s with hepatocellular carcinoma. The chain is built from TRBV19 and TRBJ2-3; no firm D call. The CDR3 reads CASSIGVADTQYF. CDR3 sequence (DNA): TGTGCCAGTAGTATAGGGGTTGCAGATACGCAGTATTTT.